This paragraph covers one T cell receptor (beta chain) sequence. Its cognate antigen is unknown. All patients picked for sequencing had shown, by flow cytometry, an expansion of CD8+CD57+ cells. The study sampled blood from patients who had received no therapy. V was clipped by 6 bases and J by 10 bases, with 21 bases between them. CDR1 and CDR2 from the germline V gene are WNHNN and SYGVQD (reference sequence). The CDR3 loop spans 14 amino acids. This record comes from a study of CD8+CD57+ T cells in acquired aplastic anemia. Regarding the study as a whole: Controls and patients did not differ significantly in CD8+ Simpson's diversity.

The template used for profiling TCR beta VDJ and CDR3 was genomic DNA. Using its own MiXCR run on the reads, TCRdb lists one record per CDR3 protein. The data show under 200,000 distinct CDR3 sequences, less than 60% seen once. The genes are TRBV10-1 and TRBJ1-1, with D possibly TRBD1 on 5 matching bases. The sequenced sample consisted of sorted CD4+, CD8+, or CD8+CD57+ T cells (not recorded which) from PBMCs. The clonotype was recovered from a human donor with aplastic anemia. The CDR3 loop is CASRVQVEIRGAFF. CDR3 bases: TGCGCCAGCAGGGTACAGGTAGAGATCCGGGGAGCTTTCTTT.